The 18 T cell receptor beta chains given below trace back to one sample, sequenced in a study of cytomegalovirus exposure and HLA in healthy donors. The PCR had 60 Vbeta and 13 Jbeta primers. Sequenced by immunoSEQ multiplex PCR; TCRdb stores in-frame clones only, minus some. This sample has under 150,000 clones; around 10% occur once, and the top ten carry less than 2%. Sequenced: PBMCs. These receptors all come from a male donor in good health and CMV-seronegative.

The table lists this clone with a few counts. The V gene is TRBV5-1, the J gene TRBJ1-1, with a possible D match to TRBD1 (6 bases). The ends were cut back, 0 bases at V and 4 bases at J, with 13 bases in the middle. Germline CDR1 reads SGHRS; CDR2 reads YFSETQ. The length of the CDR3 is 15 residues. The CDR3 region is CASSLAGQGTTEAFF. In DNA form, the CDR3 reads TGCGCCAGCAGCTTGGCCGGGCAGGGGACCACTGAAGCTTTCTTT. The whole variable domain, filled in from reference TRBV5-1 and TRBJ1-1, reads KAGVTQTPRYLIKTRGQQVTLSCSPISGHRSVSWYQQTPGQGLQFLFEYFSETQRNKGNFPGRFSGRQFSNSRSEMNVSTLELGDSALYLCASSLAGQGTTEAFFGQGTRLTVV.

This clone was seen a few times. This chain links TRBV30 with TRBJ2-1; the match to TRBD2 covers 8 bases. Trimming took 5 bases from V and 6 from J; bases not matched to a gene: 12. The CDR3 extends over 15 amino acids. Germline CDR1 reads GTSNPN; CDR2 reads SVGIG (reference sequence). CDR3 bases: TGTGCCTGGTCGGCTATAGCGGGACGTTTCAATGAGCAGTTCTTC. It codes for CAWSAIAGRFNEQFF.

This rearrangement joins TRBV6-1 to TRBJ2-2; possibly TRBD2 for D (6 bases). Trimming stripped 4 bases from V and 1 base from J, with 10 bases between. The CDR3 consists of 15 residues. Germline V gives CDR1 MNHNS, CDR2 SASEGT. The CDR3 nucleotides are TGTGCCAGCAGTGGTTCGCGGGGGAACACCGGGGAGCTGTTTTTT. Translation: CASSGSRGNTGELFF.

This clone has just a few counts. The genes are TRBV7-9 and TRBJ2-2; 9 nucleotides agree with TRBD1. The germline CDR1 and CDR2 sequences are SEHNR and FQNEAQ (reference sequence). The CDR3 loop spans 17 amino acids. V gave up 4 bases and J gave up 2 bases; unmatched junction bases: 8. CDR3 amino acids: CASSSPGTGPNTGELFF. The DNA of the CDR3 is TGTGCCAGCAGCTCCCCGGGGACAGGGCCCAACACCGGGGAGCTGTTTTTT.

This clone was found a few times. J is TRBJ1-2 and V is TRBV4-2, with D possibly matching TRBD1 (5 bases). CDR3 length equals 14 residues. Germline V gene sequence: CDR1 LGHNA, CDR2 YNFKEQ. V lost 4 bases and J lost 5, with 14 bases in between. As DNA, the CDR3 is TGTGCCAGCAGCCGGGGCCAATTAGGTTATGGCTACACCTTC. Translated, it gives CASSRGQLGYGYTF.

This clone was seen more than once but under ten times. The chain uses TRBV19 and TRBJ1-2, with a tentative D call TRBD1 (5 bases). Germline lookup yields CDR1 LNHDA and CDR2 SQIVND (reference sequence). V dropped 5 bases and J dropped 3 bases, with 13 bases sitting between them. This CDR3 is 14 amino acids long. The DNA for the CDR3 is TGTGCCAGTAGTCAGTGGAAAGGGGACTATGGCTACACCTTC. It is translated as CASSQWKGDYGYTF.

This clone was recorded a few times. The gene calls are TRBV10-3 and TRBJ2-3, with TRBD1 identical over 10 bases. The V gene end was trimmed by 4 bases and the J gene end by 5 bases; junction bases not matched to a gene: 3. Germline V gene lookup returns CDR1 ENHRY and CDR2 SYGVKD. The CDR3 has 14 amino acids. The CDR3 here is CAISGGQGLDTQYF. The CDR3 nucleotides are TGTGCCATCAGTGGGGGACAGGGGTTAGATACGCAGTATTTT.

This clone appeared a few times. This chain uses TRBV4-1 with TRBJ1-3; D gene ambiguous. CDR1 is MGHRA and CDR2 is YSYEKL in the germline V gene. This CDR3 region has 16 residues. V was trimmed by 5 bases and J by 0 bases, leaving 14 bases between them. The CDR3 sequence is CASSLWESFSGNTIYF. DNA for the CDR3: TGCGCCAGCAGCTTATGGGAGAGCTTCTCTGGAAACACCATATATTTT.

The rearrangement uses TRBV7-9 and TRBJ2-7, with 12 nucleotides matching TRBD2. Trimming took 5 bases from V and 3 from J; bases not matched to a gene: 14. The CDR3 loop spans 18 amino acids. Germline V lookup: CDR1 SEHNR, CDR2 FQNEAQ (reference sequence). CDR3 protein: CASSPSPPSGRGVYEQYF. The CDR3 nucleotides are TGTGCCAGCAGCCCCTCGCCCCCTAGCGGGAGGGGGGTCTACGAGCAGTACTTC.

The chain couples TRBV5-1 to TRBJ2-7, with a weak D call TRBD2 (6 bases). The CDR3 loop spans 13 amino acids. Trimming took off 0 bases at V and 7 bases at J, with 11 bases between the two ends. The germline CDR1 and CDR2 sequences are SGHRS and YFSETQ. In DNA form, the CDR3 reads TGCGCCAGCAGCTTGGGACTGGGAGGAGAGCAGTACTTC. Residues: CASSLGLGGEQYF.

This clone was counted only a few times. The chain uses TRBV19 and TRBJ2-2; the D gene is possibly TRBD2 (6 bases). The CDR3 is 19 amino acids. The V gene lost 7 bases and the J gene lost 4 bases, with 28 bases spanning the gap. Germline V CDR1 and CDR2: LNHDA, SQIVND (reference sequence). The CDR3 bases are TGTGCCAGTACAAACATTCATCTTACGGGGGACCTTCCCACCGGGGAGCTGTTTTTT. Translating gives CASTNIHLTGDLPTGELFF. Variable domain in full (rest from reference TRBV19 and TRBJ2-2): DGGITQSPKYLFRKEGQNVTLSCEQNLNHDAMYWYRQDPGQGLRLIYYSQIVNDFQKGDIAEGYSVSREKKESFPLTVTSAQKNPTAFYLCASTNIHLTGDLPTGELFFGEGSRLTVL.

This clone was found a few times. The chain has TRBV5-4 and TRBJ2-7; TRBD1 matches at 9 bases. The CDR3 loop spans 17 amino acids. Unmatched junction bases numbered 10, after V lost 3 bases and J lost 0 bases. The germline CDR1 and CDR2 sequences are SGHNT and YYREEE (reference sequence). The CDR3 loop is CASSYASGTGSSYEQYF. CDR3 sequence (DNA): TGTGCCAGCAGCTACGCCTCCGGGACAGGGAGCTCCTACGAGCAGTACTTC.

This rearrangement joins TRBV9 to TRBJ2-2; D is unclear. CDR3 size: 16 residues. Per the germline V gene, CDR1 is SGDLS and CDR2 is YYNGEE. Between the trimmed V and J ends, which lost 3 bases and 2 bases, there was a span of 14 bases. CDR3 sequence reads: CASSATPTSNTGELFF. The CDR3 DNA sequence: TGTGCCAGCAGCGCGACCCCGACAAGTAACACCGGGGAGCTGTTTTTT.

CDR3 coding DNA: TGTGCCAGCAGGGGGACAGGGCTCAACTATGGCTACACCTTC. It translates to CASRGTGLNYGYTF. V is TRBV2 and J is TRBJ1-2, with TRBD1 matching 9 bases. Germline CDR1 is SNHLY and CDR2 is FYNNEI. The CDR3 loop spans 14 amino acids. V was clipped by 6 bases and J by 2 bases; unmatched bases: 4.

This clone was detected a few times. The CDR3 loop reads CASSLTRARQPRETQYF. DNA for the CDR3: TGTGCCAGCAGCTTAACGAGGGCGCGCCAACCCCGAGAGACCCAGTACTTC. The chain carries TRBV7-8 and TRBJ2-5; tentatively, D is TRBD2 (5 bases). The V gene lost 2 bases and the J gene lost 4 bases, with 20 bases spanning the gap. Germline V CDR1 and CDR2: SGHVS, FQNEAQ. The length of the CDR3 is 17 residues.

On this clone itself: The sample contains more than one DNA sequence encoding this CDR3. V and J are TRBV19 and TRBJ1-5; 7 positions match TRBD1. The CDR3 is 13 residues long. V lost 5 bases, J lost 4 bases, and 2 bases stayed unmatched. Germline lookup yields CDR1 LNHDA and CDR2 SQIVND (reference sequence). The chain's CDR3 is CASSLTGNQPQHF. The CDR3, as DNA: TGTGCCAGTAGTTTGACAGGGAATCAGCCCCAGCATTTT.

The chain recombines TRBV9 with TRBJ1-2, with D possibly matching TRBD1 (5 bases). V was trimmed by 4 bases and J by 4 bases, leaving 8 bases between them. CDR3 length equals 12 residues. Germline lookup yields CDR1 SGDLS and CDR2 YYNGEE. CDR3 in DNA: TGTGCCAGCAGCCCGGGGGTCTATGGCTACACCTTC. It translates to CASSPGVYGYTF. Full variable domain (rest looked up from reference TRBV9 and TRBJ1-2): DSGVTQTPKHLITATGQRVTLRCSPRSGDLSVYWYQQSLDQGLQFLIQYYNGEERAKGNILERFSAQQFPDLHSELNLSSLELGDSALYFCASSPGVYGYTFGSGTRLTVV.

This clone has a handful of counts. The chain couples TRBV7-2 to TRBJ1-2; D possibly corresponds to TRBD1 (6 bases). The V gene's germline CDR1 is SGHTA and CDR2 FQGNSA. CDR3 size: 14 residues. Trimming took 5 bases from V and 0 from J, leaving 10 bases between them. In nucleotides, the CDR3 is TGTGCCAGCAGCCCGGACAGAACTAACTATGGCTACACCTTC. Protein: CASSPDRTNYGYTF.